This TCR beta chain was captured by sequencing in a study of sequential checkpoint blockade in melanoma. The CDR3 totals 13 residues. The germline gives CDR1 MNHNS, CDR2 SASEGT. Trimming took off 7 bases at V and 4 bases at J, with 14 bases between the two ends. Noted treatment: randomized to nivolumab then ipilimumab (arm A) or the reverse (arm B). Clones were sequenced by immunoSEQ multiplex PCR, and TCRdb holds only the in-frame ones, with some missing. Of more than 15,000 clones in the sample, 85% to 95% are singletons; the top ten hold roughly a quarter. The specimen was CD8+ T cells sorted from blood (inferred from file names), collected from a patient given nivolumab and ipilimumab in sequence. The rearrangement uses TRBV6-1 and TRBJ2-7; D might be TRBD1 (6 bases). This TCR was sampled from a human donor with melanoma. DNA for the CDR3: TGTGCCAGCACCTGGGGGCCATTATACGAGCAGTACGTC. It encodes CASTWGPLYEQYV.